These 30 T cell receptor beta chains were all obtained from the same sample, sequenced in a study of response to subunit inactivated influenza vaccine. MiXCR, applied by TCRdb to the RT-PCR reads, yields one record per CDR3 protein. The sample records under 200,000 distinct CDR3 sequences, 12% being singletons. This sample also appeared in a second study, on T cells expressing NK-cell markers. That publication notes: It was by 5'RACE template switching with UMIs that TCR beta cDNA was made.

The source material was CD8+ T cells sorted from PBMCs, sampled 11 to 12 days after vaccination. The receptors originated from a man over 45 who received an inactivated influenza vaccine.

The CDR3 nucleotides are TGTGCCAGCACCGGGGCCCCACCCTCCGGGACAGGGGGTTTCGAGAGCTCCTACGAGCAGTACTTC. Translating it yields CASTGAPPSGTGGFESSYEQYF. V is TRBV6-2 or TRBV6-3 and J is TRBJ2-7, with 11 bases that match TRBD1. This CDR3 has 22 amino acids. V dropped 7 bases and J dropped 0; count of bases not matched to a gene: 26. Germline CDR1 is MNHEY and CDR2 is SVGEGT.

This clonotype has just a few counts. The chain has TRBV7-9 and TRBJ1-1; D may be TRBD1 (5 bases). The CDR3 consists of 13 residues. Germline CDR1 is SEHNR and CDR2 is FQNEAQ (reference sequence). Trimming removed 5 bases from V and 4 bases from J, with 11 bases in between. The CDR3 region is CASSRSGRTEAFF. In DNA form, the CDR3 reads TGTGCCAGCAGCCGCTCAGGGCGCACTGAAGCTTTCTTT.

V and J are TRBV4-3 and TRBJ2-3; TRBD2 matches at 13 bases. V gave up 0 bases and J gave up 4 bases; unmatched junction bases: 4. Looked up from germline, CDR1 is LGHNA and CDR2 is YSLEER. CDR3 length equals 17 residues. CDR3 DNA sequence: TGCGCCAGCAGCCAAGATAGGACTAGCGGGAGTGCAGATACGCAGTATTTT. It yields the protein CASSQDRTSGSADTQYF.

This chain uses TRBV3-1 with TRBJ2-7, with D perhaps being TRBD1 or TRBD2 (5 bases each). The V and J ends lost 4 bases and 4 bases respectively, with 20 bases between them. There are 16 residues in the CDR3. Germline assignment: CDR1 LGHDT and CDR2 YNNKEL (reference sequence). The CDR3 loop reads CASSPAPPGRLYEQYF. Here the CDR3 DNA reads TGTGCCAGCAGCCCAGCCCCCCCGGGACGGCTTTACGAGCAGTACTTC.

The gene calls are TRBV29-1 and TRBJ1-5; D is unclear. The V end lost 4 bases, the J end lost 3 bases, and 10 bases lay between the germline ends. The CDR3 is 13 residues long. The germline CDR1 and CDR2 sequences are SQVTM and ANQGSEA. CDR3 sequence: CSVGPGINQPQHF. In nucleotides, the CDR3 is TGCAGCGTTGGACCGGGGATCAATCAGCCCCAGCATTTT.

This chain connects TRBV4-1 to TRBJ2-7; 8 nucleotides agree with TRBD2. CDR1 is MGHRA and CDR2 is YSYEKL in the germline V gene. The length of the CDR3 is 16 residues. Trimming removed 2 bases from V and 3 bases from J; junction bases left unmatched: 9. CDR3: CASSQYNSGVDYEQYF. The CDR3 region has the DNA TGCGCCAGCAGCCAATATAATAGCGGGGTTGACTACGAGCAGTACTTC.

The chain combines TRBV25-1 with TRBJ2-1, with D possibly being TRBD1 (6 bases). V lost 4 bases and J 4 bases, leaving 8 bases between the germline ends. CDR1 and CDR2 (germline): MGHDK, SYGVNS. The CDR3 covers 13 residues. The CDR3 is CASSGTGYNEQFF. Here the CDR3 DNA reads TGTGCCAGCAGTGGCACAGGGTACAATGAGCAGTTCTTC.

The chain recombines TRBV12-3 or TRBV12-4 with TRBJ2-2; 10 positions agree with TRBD2. The V gene end was trimmed by 3 bases and the J gene end by 1 base; junction bases not matched to a gene: 14. The CDR3 consists of 20 residues. CDR3 sequence: CASSFVPMGLAGENTGELFF. The DNA for the CDR3 is TGTGCCAGCAGTTTCGTGCCGATGGGCCTAGCGGGAGAGAACACCGGGGAGCTGTTTTTT.

This clonotype was counted many times. The chain combines TRBV6-5 with TRBJ2-5; D may be TRBD1 (8 bases). The CDR3 is 16 amino acids. CDR1 is MNHEY, CDR2 SVGAGI, per germline. V was shortened by 4 bases and J by 5 bases, with 20 bases between the two germline ends. The CDR3 DNA sequence: TGTGCCAGCAGTTCCCCCTTGACAGGGGAGGGGGAGACCCAGTACTTC. Its translation: CASSSPLTGEGETQYF.

In this sample, this clonotype turned up a few times. The rearrangement joins TRBV20-1 to TRBJ1-1; D is ambiguous. V dropped 5 bases and J dropped 5 bases, with 18 bases sitting between them. The CDR3 covers 14 residues. CDR1 is DFQATT and CDR2 is SNEGSKA in the germline V gene (reference sequence). The CDR3 DNA reads TGCAGTGCTGGGGTTTTGGTTGGAGGTACTGAAGCTTTCTTT. Its translation is CSAGVLVGGTEAFF.

V and J are TRBV9 and TRBJ2-1; 7 bases match TRBD2. Germline V CDR1 and CDR2: SGDLS, YYNGEE. V was pared by 0 bases and J by 6 bases, with 9 bases of the junction left unmatched. This CDR3 comprises 16 residues. The CDR3 here is CASSVGLAGPLNEQFF. The CDR3 region has the DNA TGTGCCAGCAGCGTAGGACTAGCCGGCCCCCTCAATGAGCAGTTCTTC.

The chain carries TRBV6-5 and TRBJ2-1; 16 nucleotides match TRBD2. After removal of 2 bases from V and 12 bases from J, the junction contained 4 bases not matched to a gene. The germline V gene has CDR1 MNHEY and CDR2 SVGAGI. The length of the CDR3 is 15 residues. Here the CDR3 reads CASSYLGLAGGGQFF. The CDR3 nucleotides read TGTGCCAGCAGTTACCTGGGACTAGCGGGGGGGGGGCAGTTCTTC.

This clonotype was seen more than once but under ten times. The chain carries TRBV14 and TRBJ2-7, with unresolved D. Germline CDR1 and CDR2: SGHDN and FVKESK. V gave up 1 base and J gave up 0 bases, with 4 bases separating them. The CDR3 loop spans 13 amino acids. The CDR3 here is CASSQALSYEQYF. CDR3 nucleotides: TGTGCCAGCAGCCAAGCGCTCTCCTACGAGCAGTACTTC.

J is TRBJ2-2 and V is TRBV7-3; no reliable D call. The CDR3 consists of 15 residues. V was clipped by 2 bases and J by 0 bases, with 7 bases between them. Germline-derived CDR1 and CDR2 are SGHTA and FQGTGA. The CDR3 coding sequence is TGTGCCAGCAGCTTAGACGGAGCGAACACCGGGGAGCTGTTTTTT. It yields the protein CASSLDGANTGELFF.

By share, this clonotype ranks as medium-sized. V is TRBV2 and J is TRBJ2-7; 13 nucleotides line up with TRBD2. Unmatched junction bases numbered 13, after V lost 5 bases and J lost 6 bases. Germline CDR1 and CDR2: SNHLY and FYNNEI. The CDR3 totals 17 residues. The CDR3: CASSFDSGLAGEGEQYF. In DNA, the CDR3 is TGTGCCAGCAGTTTTGACAGCGGACTAGCGGGAGAGGGCGAGCAGTACTTC.

The table lists this clonotype with a few counts. The V call is TRBV7-9, the J call TRBJ2-7; a weak D match, TRBD2 (6 bases). The V end was cut by 8 bases, the J end by 0 bases, with 8 bases between. Germline V lookup: CDR1 SEHNR, CDR2 FQNEAQ (reference sequence). CDR3 length: 12 amino acids. Here the CDR3 DNA reads TGTGCCAGCGGAGGGGACTCCTACGAGCAGTACTTC. Translating gives CASGGDSYEQYF.

This clonotype was counted many times. V and J are TRBV12-3 or TRBV12-4 and TRBJ2-1; D perhaps matches TRBD1 (5 bases). This CDR3 region has 11 residues. V gave up 2 bases and J gave up 13 bases, with 9 bases separating them. The CDR3 protein is CASSLRTRQFF. In DNA, the CDR3 is TGTGCCAGCAGTTTAAGGACACGCCAGTTCTTC.

The CDR3 spells CASSFGTSGGATGELFF. CDR3 in DNA: TGTGCCAGCAGTTTTGGGACTAGCGGGGGGGCCACCGGGGAGCTGTTTTTT. The chain joins TRBV12-3 or TRBV12-4 to TRBJ2-2, with 16 bases identical to TRBD2. This CDR3 is built from 17 residues. V was pared by 3 bases and J by 4 bases, with 2 bases of the junction left unmatched.

This clonotype was seen only a few times. V is TRBV5-1 and J is TRBJ2-7; 8 nucleotides line up with TRBD2. Germline V gene lookup returns CDR1 SGHRS and CDR2 YFSETQ. V lost 0 bases to trimming and J lost 6 bases; unmatched junction nucleotides: 5. CDR3 length: 14 residues. The CDR3 nucleotides read TGCGCCAGCAGCTTGGGTAGCGGGGTTATCGAGCAGTACTTC. Translating it yields CASSLGSGVIEQYF.

This clonotype was counted only a few times. The chain links TRBV7-6 to TRBJ2-3; maybe TRBD1 (5 bases). Trimming pared 4 bases from V and 4 bases from J, leaving 24 bases between. This CDR3 has 18 amino acids. Germline-derived CDR1 and CDR2 are SGHVS and FNYEAQ. DNA for the CDR3: TGTGCCAGCAGCTCTACCCCCGTGATCAGGGCTACCTCAGATACGCAGTATTTT. The encoded protein is CASSSTPVIRATSDTQYF.

The chain recombines TRBV4-3 with TRBJ2-3; 7 nucleotides match TRBD2. The junction had 7 bases not matched to a gene; V was cut back by 2 bases and J by 5 bases. The CDR3 runs to 15 residues. Germline loops: CDR1 LGHNA, CDR2 YSLEER. The CDR3 is CASSQSGTTGDTQYF. CDR3 bases: TGCGCCAGCAGCCAATCCGGGACTACTGGAGATACGCAGTATTTT.

The chain employs TRBV9 and TRBJ2-3, with 7 bases identical to TRBD2. Germline CDR1 reads SGDLS; CDR2 reads YYNGEE. The CDR3 sequence is 15 residues long. The V segment lost 4 bases and the J segment 2 bases; nucleotides outside the gene matches: 7. In nucleotides, the CDR3 is TGTGCCAGCAGCTCCGCGGGGGTGACCACAGATACGCAGTATTTT. Protein: CASSSAGVTTDTQYF.

The chain combines TRBV29-1 with TRBJ1-1; a possible D gene is TRBD1 (6 bases). The V end was cut by 3 bases, the J end by 0 bases, with 8 bases between. The CDR3 has 13 amino acids. Germline V gives CDR1 SQVTM, CDR2 ANQGSEA. This CDR3 is CSVDRGLNTEAFF. The CDR3 nucleotides read TGCAGCGTTGACAGGGGCCTGAACACTGAAGCTTTCTTT.

This clonotype was seen at least ten times. V gene TRBV4-1 combines with J gene TRBJ2-7; D perhaps matches TRBD1 (5 bases). CDR3 length: 14 amino acids. The V and J ends lost 2 bases and 2 bases respectively, with 10 bases between them. Germline V gene sequence: CDR1 MGHRA, CDR2 YSYEKL. The CDR3 reads CASSQLGQAYEQYF. The DNA for the CDR3 is TGCGCCAGCAGCCAATTAGGACAAGCCTACGAGCAGTACTTC.

V usage is TRBV6-5 and J usage is TRBJ2-4; TRBD2 matches 7 bases. Germline assignment: CDR1 MNHEY and CDR2 SVGAGI. The CDR3 spans 15 residues. The V gene end was trimmed by 0 bases and the J gene end by 3 bases; junction bases not matched to a gene: 2. In DNA form, the CDR3 reads TGTGCCAGCAGTTACTCTGAGCGGGGCAAAAACATTCAGTACTTC. Residues: CASSYSERGKNIQYF.

The chain couples TRBV2 to TRBJ2-7; D unclear. Germline CDR1 and CDR2: SNHLY and FYNNEI. Trimming took 8 bases from V and 0 from J, leaving 11 bases between them. This CDR3 contains 13 residues. The CDR3 protein is CASDPSRSYEQYF. DNA for the CDR3: TGTGCCAGCGATCCATCCCGCTCCTACGAGCAGTACTTC.

This clonotype was recorded many times. This sequence joins TRBV27 and TRBJ2-1; 13 nucleotides match TRBD2. The CDR3 extends over 17 amino acids. CDR1 and CDR2 (germline): MNHEY, SMNVEV (reference sequence). With V trimmed by 2 bases and J by 6 bases, 7 bases remained unmatched. CDR3 amino acids: CASSLILAGGPSNEQFF. The CDR3 DNA reads TGTGCCAGCAGTTTAATACTAGCGGGAGGGCCGAGCAATGAGCAGTTCTTC.

This clonotype has ten or more counts. This chain joins TRBV20-1 and TRBJ2-5; 9 bases map to TRBD2. Trimming removed 1 base from V and 5 bases from J; junction bases left unmatched: 8. CDR1 DFQATT and CDR2 SNEGSKA come from the germline V gene (reference sequence). There are 15 residues in the CDR3. CDR3 protein: CSARGISSGTETQYF. CDR3 bases: TGCAGTGCTAGAGGCATTTCTAGCGGGACGGAGACCCAGTACTTC.

This clonotype has a handful of counts. This sequence joins TRBV4-2 and TRBJ2-1, with unresolved D. Germline CDR1 and CDR2: LGHNA and YNFKEQ. Between the trimmed V and J ends, which lost 0 bases and 12 bases, there was a span of 15 bases. The CDR3 spans 14 residues. The CDR3 is CASSQDFEGYGQFF. In nucleotides, the CDR3 is TGTGCCAGCAGCCAAGATTTTGAAGGGTATGGGCAGTTCTTC.

In its sample, this clonotype was seen many times. The V call is TRBV5-1, the J call TRBJ2-3; tentative D call: TRBD2 (6 bases). Germline values: CDR1 SGHRS, CDR2 YFSETQ. V lost 3 bases and J lost 2, with 16 bases in between. This CDR3 spans 16 amino acids. CDR3 nucleotides: TGCGCCAGCAGCTCAGAGTCGGGGGAAGCCACAGATACGCAGTATTTT. Its translation: CASSSESGEATDTQYF.